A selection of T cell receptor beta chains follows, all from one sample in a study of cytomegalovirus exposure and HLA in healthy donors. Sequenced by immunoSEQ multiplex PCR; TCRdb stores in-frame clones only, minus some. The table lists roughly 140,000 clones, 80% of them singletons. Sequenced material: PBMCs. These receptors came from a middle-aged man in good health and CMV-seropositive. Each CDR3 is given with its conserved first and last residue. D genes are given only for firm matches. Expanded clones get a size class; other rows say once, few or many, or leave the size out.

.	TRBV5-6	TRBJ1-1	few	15	CASSFGVFLNTEAFF	TGTGCCAGCAGCTTCGGGGTATTTTTGAACACTGAAGCTTTCTTT
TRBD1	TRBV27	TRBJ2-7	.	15	CASSPGTASSYEQYF	TGTGCCAGCAGTCCCGGGACAGCCTCTTCCTACGAGCAGTACTTC
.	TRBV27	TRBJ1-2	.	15	CASSPLGGTIGGYTF	TGTGCCAGCAGTCCCCTAGGGGGAACGATCGGTGGCTACACCTTC
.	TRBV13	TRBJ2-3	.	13	CASSLQRGDTQYF	TGTGCCAGCAGCTTACAAAGAGGAGATACGCAGTATTTT
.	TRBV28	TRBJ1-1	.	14	CASIKGGARTEAFF	TGTGCCAGCATAAAGGGGGGGGCGCGCACTGAAGCTTTCTTT
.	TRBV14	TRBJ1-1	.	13	CASSVQMNTEAFF	TGTGCCAGCAGCGTCCAGATGAACACTGAAGCTTTCTTT
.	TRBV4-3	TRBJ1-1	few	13	CASSQTGNTEAFF	TGCGCCAGCAGCCAAACAGGGAACACTGAAGCTTTCTTT
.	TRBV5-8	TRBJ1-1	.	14	CASSVLGLNTEAFF	TGTGCCAGCAGCGTCTTGGGCCTGAACACTGAAGCTTTCTTT
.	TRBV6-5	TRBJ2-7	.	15	CASSSRGRRAYEQYF	TGTGCCAGCAGTTCTAGGGGGCGGAGGGCCTACGAGCAGTACTTC
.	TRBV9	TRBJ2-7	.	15	CASSVVGSTTGEQYF	TGTGCCAGCAGCGTAGTAGGCTCTACGACAGGCGAGCAGTACTTC
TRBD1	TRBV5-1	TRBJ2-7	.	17	CASSSYPTGKNSYEQYF	TGCGCCAGCAGCTCCTACCCGACAGGGAAGAACTCCTACGAGCAGTACTTC
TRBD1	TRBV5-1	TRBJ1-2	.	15	CASSSGTGGDYGYTF	TGCGCCAGCAGCTCCGGGACAGGGGGGGACTATGGCTACACCTTC
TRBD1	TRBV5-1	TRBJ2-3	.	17	CASSRGTGGLSTDTQYF	TGCGCCAGCAGCCGCGGGACAGGGGGCCTTAGCACAGATACGCAGTATTTT
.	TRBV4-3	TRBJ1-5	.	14	CASSQDIRSQPQHF	TGCGCCAGCAGCCAAGATATTAGGAGTCAGCCCCAGCATTTT
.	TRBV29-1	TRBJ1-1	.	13	CSVGHLMNTEAFF	TGCAGCGTTGGACACCTCATGAACACTGAAGCTTTCTTT
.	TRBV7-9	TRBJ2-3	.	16	CASSLAGGVFPGGRDF	TGTGCCAGCAGCTTAGCGGGTGGAGTGTTTCCCGGCGGCAGGGATTTT
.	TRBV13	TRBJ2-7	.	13	CASSGWESYEQYF	TGTGCCAGCAGCGGATGGGAGTCCTACGAGCAGTACTTC
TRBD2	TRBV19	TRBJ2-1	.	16	CASSISTSGTYNEQFF	TGTGCCAGTAGTATTTCTACTAGCGGGACCTACAATGAGCAGTTCTTC
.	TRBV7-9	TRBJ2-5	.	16	CASIPPRGAEQETQYF	TGTGCCAGCATCCCTCCTCGGGGGGCAGAACAAGAGACCCAGTACTTC
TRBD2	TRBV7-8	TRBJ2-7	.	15	CASSFNSGGYYEQYF	TGTGCCAGCAGCTTTAATAGCGGGGGTTACTACGAGCAGTACTTC
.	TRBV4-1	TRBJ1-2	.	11	CASSQGSGYTF	TGCGCCAGCAGCCAGGGCAGTGGCTACACCTTC
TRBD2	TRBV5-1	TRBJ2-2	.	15	CASSSRGLEDGELFF	TGCGCCAGCAGCTCCCGGGGACTAGAAGACGGGGAGCTGTTTTTT
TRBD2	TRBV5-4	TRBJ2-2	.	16	CASSHLAGISAGELFF	TGTGCCAGCAGCCATCTAGCGGGAATAAGTGCCGGGGAGCTGTTTTTT
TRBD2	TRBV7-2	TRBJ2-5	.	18	CASSPGLWGSGGRETQYF	TGTGCCAGCAGCCCGGGACTCTGGGGTAGCGGGGGGAGGGAGACCCAGTACTTC
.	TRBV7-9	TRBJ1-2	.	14	CASSFYGDNYGYTF	TGTGCCAGCAGTTTTTACGGGGATAACTATGGCTACACCTTC
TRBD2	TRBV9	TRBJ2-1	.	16	CASSVRTGGIYNEQFF	TGTGCCAGCAGCGTACGGACGGGAGGGATTTACAATGAGCAGTTCTTC
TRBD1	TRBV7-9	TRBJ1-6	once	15	CASSPPGTGLSPLHF	TGTGCCAGCAGCCCCCCCGGGACAGGACTTTCACCCCTCCACTTT
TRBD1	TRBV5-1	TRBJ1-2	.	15	CASSYQQGVNYGYTF	TGCGCCAGCAGCTATCAACAGGGGGTGAACTATGGCTACACCTTC
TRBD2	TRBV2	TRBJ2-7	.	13	CASSVGTTYEQYF	TGTGCCAGCAGTGTAGGGACTACCTACGAGCAGTACTTC
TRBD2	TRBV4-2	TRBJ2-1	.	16	CASSSSAGGPYNEQFF	TGTGCCAGCAGCTCGTCGGCGGGGGGGCCATACAATGAGCAGTTCTTC
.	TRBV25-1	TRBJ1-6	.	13	CAKGTPAIPALHF	TGTGCCAAAGGGACACCAGCAATTCCGGCCCTCCACTTT
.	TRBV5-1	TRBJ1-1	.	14	CASSLGDKVIQAFF	TGCGCCAGCAGTTTGGGGGACAAAGTGATACAAGCTTTCTTT
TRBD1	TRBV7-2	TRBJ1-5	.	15	CASSPDRGLNQPQHF	TGTGCCAGCAGCCCCGACAGGGGGCTCAATCAGCCCCAGCATTTT
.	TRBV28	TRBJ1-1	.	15	CASEGLGGPNTEAFF	TGTGCCAGCGAAGGACTTGGGGGCCCGAACACTGAAGCTTTCTTT
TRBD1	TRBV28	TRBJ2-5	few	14	CASSIRQGQETQYF	TGTGCCAGCAGTATTCGACAGGGGCAAGAGACCCAGTACTTC
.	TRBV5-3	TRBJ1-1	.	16	CARSSPKRTVNTEAFF	TGTGCCAGAAGCTCCCCGAAACGAACAGTGAACACTGAAGCTTTCTTT
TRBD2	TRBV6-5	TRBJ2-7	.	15	CASSSRLAGETEQYF	TGTGCCAGCAGTTCCCGTCTAGCGGGAGAGACCGAGCAGTACTTC
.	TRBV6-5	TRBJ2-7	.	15	CASSLSWSSLSEQYF	TGTGCCAGCAGCCTGTCTTGGAGTAGCTTGTCCGAGCAGTACTTC
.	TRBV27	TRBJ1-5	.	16	CASSPYRALGNQPQHF	TGTGCCAGCAGTCCGTACAGGGCCCTAGGGAATCAGCCCCAGCATTTT
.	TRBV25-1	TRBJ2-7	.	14	CASSADTYSYEQYF	TGTGCCAGCAGTGCGGACACCTACTCCTACGAGCAGTACTTC
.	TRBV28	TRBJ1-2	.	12	CASMLPNYGYTF	TGTGCCAGCATGCTACCTAACTATGGCTACACCTTC
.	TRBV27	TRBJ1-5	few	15	CASSLWAGKNQPQHF	TGTGCCAGCAGTTTATGGGCAGGGAAAAATCAGCCCCAGCATTTT
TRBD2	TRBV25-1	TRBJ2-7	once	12	CASGWGGDEQYF	TGTGCCAGCGGCTGGGGAGGGGACGAGCAGTACTTC
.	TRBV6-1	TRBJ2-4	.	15	CASSERGFKENIQYF	TGTGCCAGCAGTGAAAGGGGGTTTAAGGAAAACATTCAGTACTTC
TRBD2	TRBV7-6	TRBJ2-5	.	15	CASSLKAGGGETQYF	TGTGCCAGCAGCTTAAAAGCGGGAGGTGGTGAGACCCAGTACTTC
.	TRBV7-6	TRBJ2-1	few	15	CASSHSPTGPNEQFF	TGTGCCAGCAGCCACTCCCCCACAGGGCCAAATGAGCAGTTCTTC
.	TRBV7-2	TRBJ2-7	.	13	CASSLGRPYEQYF	TGTGCCAGCAGCTTGGGCAGACCCTACGAGCAGTACTTC
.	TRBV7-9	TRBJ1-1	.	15	CASTLVTGSETEAFF	TGTGCCAGCACCCTAGTTACGGGGAGTGAGACTGAAGCTTTCTTT
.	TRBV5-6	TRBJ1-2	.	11	CASSREHGYTF	TGTGCCAGCAGCCGTGAGCATGGCTACACCTTC
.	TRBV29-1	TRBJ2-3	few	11	CSVAQGDTQYF	TGCAGCGTTGCCCAGGGGGATACGCAGTATTTT
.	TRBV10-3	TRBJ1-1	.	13	CAISDRVNTEAFF	TGTGCCATCAGTGACAGGGTCAACACTGAAGCTTTCTTT
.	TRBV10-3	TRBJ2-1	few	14	CAISGFGGDNEQFF	TGTGCCATCAGTGGGTTTGGAGGGGACAATGAGCAGTTCTTC
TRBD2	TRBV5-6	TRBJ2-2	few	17	CASTPFPVAGATGELFF	TGTGCCAGCACCCCCTTCCCCGTAGCGGGGGCCACCGGGGAGCTGTTTTTT
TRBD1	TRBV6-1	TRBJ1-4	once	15	CASSELGQGGEKLFF	TGTGCCAGCAGTGAATTGGGACAGGGAGGAGAAAAACTGTTTTTT
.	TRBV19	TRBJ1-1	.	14	CASADSTLSTEAFF	TGTGCCAGCGCGGACAGCACTTTGAGCACTGAAGCTTTCTTT